This note documents a single T cell receptor beta chain sequence. In the original analysis: Scientists estimated how many nucleated cells there were by amplifying reference gene primers. Profiled with immunoSEQ multiplex PCR; TCRdb holds only in-frame clones, not every one. From that table come the V and J calls and clone size; the DNA was used to work out D and trimming. Of about 180,000 clones listed, 85% are singletons. V shed 4 bases and J shed 0 bases, with 13 bases lying between them. In germline, CDR1 is SGHAT, CDR2 FQNNGV. The CDR3 is 16 amino acids. Enrollment of patients from Seattle took place during active infection, with longitudinal follow-up. The sample belongs to a study of blood T cell repertoires in COVID-19. Study-level information: The origin of the acute and convalescent COVID-19 samples was the United States, Italy and Spain. PBMCs, B-cell-depleted T cells, or T cells provided the cDNA or gDNA that made up the material.

The sequencing input was peripheral blood. The gene calls are TRBV11-2 and TRBJ2-1; D is unclear. This TCR was recovered from a woman aged 45-59 years with COVID-19, enrolled during active disease. The CDR3, as DNA: TGTGCCAGCAGCTCGAGGCTATTAAGCTCCTACAATGAGCAGTTCTTC. Protein: CASSSRLLSSYNEQFF.